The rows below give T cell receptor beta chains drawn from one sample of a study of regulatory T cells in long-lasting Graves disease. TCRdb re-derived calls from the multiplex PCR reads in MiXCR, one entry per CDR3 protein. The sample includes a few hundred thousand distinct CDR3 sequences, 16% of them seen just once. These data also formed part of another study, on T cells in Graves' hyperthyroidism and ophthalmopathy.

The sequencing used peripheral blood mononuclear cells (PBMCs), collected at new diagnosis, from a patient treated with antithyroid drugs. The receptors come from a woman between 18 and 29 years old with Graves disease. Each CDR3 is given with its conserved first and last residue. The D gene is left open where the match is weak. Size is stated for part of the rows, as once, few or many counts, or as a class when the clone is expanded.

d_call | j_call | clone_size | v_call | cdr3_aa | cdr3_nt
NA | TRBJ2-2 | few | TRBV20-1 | CSAEKRRAGELFF | TGCAGTGCCGAAAAAAGGCGGGCCGGGGAGCTGTTTTTT
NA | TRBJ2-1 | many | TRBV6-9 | CASSFNRDTEQFF | TGTGCCAGCAGTTTCAACCGGGACACTGAGCAGTTCTTC
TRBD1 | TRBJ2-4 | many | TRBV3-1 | CASSGGQGGIQYF | TGTGCCAGCAGCGGGGGACAGGGAGGCATTCAGTACTTC
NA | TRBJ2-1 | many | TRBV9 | CASSVAGAPGGEQFF | TGTGCCAGCAGCGTAGCGGGCGCCCCTGGGGGTGAGCAGTTCTTC
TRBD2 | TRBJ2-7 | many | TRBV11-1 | CASSRREGTLYEQYF | TGTGCCAGCAGTAGGCGGGAGGGAACACTCTACGAGCAGTACTTC
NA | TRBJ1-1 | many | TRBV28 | CASRVTAMNTEAFF | TGTGCCAGCAGAGTGACAGCCATGAACACTGAAGCTTTCTTT
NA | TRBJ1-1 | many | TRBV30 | CAWSLETEAFF | TGTGCCTGGAGTTTGGAGACTGAAGCTTTCTTT
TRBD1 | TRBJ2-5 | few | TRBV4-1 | CASSQEKGARETQYF | TGCGCCAGCAGCCAAGAAAAGGGGGCTAGGGAGACCCAGTACTTC
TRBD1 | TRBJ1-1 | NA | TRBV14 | CASSPGGLFLLNTEAFF | TGTGCCAGCAGCCCAGGGGGTCTATTCCTACTGAACACTGAAGCTTTCTTT
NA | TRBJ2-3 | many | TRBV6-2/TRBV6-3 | CASSRENTQYF | TGTGCCAGCAGTCGGGAGAATACGCAGTATTTT
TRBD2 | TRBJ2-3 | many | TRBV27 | CASSSLSGRAWDTQYF | TGTGCCAGCAGTTCTCTTAGCGGGAGGGCCTGGGATACGCAGTATTTT
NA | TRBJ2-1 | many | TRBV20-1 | CSASTDEQFF | TGCAGTGCTAGTACTGATGAGCAGTTCTTC
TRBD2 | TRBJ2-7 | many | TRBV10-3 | CAISLADEQYF | TGTGCCATCAGCCTAGCGGACGAGCAGTACTTC
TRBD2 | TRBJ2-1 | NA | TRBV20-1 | CSAPPTSGPSYNEQFF | TGCAGTGCTCCCCCGACTAGCGGGCCCTCCTACAATGAGCAGTTCTTC
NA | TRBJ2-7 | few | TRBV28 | CASSLRGSGDYEQYF | TGTGCCAGCAGTTTGAGAGGGAGTGGGGACTACGAGCAGTACTTC
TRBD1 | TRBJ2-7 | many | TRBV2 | CASSQQGARFSYEQYF | TGTGCCAGCAGTCAACAGGGGGCGCGTTTTTCCTACGAGCAGTACTTC
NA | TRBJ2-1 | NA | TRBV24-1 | CATSDRSWGHNEQFF | TGTGCCACCAGTGACCGGTCGTGGGGACACAATGAGCAGTTCTTC
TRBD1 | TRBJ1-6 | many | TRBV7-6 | CASSLAGQGTNSPLHF | TGTGCCAGCAGCTTAGCAGGACAGGGTACTAATTCACCCCTCCACTTT
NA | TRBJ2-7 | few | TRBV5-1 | CASSLDGVGYEQYF | TGCGCCAGCAGCTTGGACGGGGTCGGCTACGAGCAGTACTTC
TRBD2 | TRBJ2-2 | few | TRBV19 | CASRSGGGSGELFF | TGTGCCAGTAGGAGCGGGGGAGGATCCGGGGAGCTGTTTTTT
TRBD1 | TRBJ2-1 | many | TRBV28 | CASSFAPGQGSNLNNEQFF | TGTGCCAGCAGCTTTGCGCCGGGACAGGGATCTAATTTGAACAATGAGCAGTTCTTC
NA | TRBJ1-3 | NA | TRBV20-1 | CSAQAGNTIYF | TGCAGTGCTCAGGCTGGAAACACCATATATTTT
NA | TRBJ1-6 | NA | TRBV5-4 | CASSSTQISPLHF | TGTGCCAGCAGCTCGACACAGATTTCACCCCTCCACTTT
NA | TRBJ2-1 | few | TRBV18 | CASSPSGGFNGINEQFF | TGTGCCAGCTCACCCTCTGGGGGTTTTAACGGGATCAATGAGCAGTTCTTC
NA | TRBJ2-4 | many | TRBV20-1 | CSASPAGGVAKNIQYF | TGCAGTGCTAGCCCCGCGGGCGGGGTAGCCAAAAACATTCAGTACTTC
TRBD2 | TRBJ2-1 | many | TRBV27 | CASSFRSSGANNEQFF | TGTGCCAGCAGTTTTCGGAGTAGCGGGGCGAACAATGAGCAGTTCTTC
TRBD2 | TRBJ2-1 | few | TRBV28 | CASSPSGLAVPKLRHNEQFF | TGTGCCAGCAGTCCCTCTGGTCTAGCGGTACCAAAATTAAGACACAATGAGCAGTTCTTC
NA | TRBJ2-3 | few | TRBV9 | CASSVGGPSTDTQYF | TGTGCCAGCAGCGTAGGGGGCCCTAGCACAGATACGCAGTATTTT
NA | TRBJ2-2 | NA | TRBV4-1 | CASSQVVNPTGELFF | TGCGCCAGCAGCCAAGTGGTGAACCCCACCGGGGAGCTGTTTTTT
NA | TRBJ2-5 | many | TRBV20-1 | CSASLVLSQYF | TGCAGTGCTAGTCTCGTCCTGTCCCAGTACTTC
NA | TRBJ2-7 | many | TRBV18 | CASSPLQPSYEQYF | TGTGCCAGCTCACCGTTGCAGCCCTCCTACGAGCAGTACTTC
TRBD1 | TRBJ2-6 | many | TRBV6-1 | CASSRTGAGANVLTF | TGTGCCAGCAGTCGGACAGGGGCCGGGGCCAACGTCCTGACTTTC
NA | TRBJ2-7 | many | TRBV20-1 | CSAPQGYEQYF | TGCAGTGCTCCGCAGGGCTACGAGCAGTACTTC
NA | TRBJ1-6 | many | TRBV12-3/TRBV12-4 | CASSFKTDDTLHF | TGTGCCAGCAGTTTCAAAACCGACGACACCCTCCACTTT
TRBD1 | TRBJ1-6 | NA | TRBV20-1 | CSATTGGYSPLHF | TGCAGTGCTACTACAGGGGGCTATTCACCCCTCCACTTT
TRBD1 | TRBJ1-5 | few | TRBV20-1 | CSARDFRLYGTDSNQPQHF | TGCAGTGCTAGAGATTTCAGGTTATATGGGACAGATAGCAATCAGCCCCAGCATTTT
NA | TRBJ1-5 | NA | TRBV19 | CASSIYSDSNQPQHF | TGTGCCAGTAGTATCTATTCGGATAGCAATCAGCCCCAGCATTTT
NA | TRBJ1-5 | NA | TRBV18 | CASSSFSGGQPQHF | TGTGCCAGCTCATCCTTCAGTGGCGGGCAGCCCCAGCATTTT
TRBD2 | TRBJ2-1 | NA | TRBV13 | CASSYAGTSGMGEQFF | TGTGCCAGCAGCTATGCCGGGACTAGCGGGATGGGTGAGCAGTTCTTC
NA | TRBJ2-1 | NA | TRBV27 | CASSLSVHNEQFF | TGTGCCAGCAGTTTATCGGTCCACAATGAGCAGTTCTTC
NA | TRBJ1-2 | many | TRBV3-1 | CASSQVVDYGYTF | TGTGCCAGCAGCCAAGTTGTGGACTATGGCTACACCTTC
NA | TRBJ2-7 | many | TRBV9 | CASSVEGGRTYEQYF | TGTGCCAGCAGCGTAGAGGGCGGCCGGACCTACGAGCAGTACTTC
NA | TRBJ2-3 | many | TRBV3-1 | CASSQDGQSTDTQYF | TGTGCCAGCAGCCAAGATGGACAGAGCACAGATACGCAGTATTTT
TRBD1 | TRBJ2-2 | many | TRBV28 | CASNLGDRHTGELFF | TGTGCCAGCAACCTAGGGGACAGACACACCGGGGAGCTGTTTTTT
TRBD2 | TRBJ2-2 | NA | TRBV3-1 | CASSLSGLAGYTGELFF | TGTGCCAGCAGCCTCTCGGGACTAGCGGGATACACCGGGGAGCTGTTTTTT
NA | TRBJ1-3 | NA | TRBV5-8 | CASSLGTRGNTIYF | TGTGCCAGCAGCTTAGGGACCAGAGGAAACACCATATATTTT
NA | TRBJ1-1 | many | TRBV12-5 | CASGSPSNTEAFF | TGTGCTAGTGGTTCCCCCTCGAACACTGAAGCTTTCTTT
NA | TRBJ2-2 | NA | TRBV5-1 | CASSPAETNTGELFF | TGCGCCAGCAGCCCGGCGGAGACGAACACCGGGGAGCTGTTTTTT
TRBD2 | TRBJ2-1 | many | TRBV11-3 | CASSLVAGRAFYNEQFF | TGTGCCAGCAGCTTAGTGGCCGGGAGGGCCTTCTACAATGAGCAGTTCTTC